These T cell receptor beta chains were read from a single sample in a study of cytotoxic CD8 clonotypes in ibrutinib-treated CLL. TCRdb's table, derived via immunoSEQ multiplex PCR, lists solely in-frame clones and lacks some. This sample has some 100,000 clones, with 45% to 65% found just once. This material consisted of PBMCs, taken after 24 months of ibrutinib treatment. The receptors were sampled from a human donor with chronic lymphocytic leukemia. Each CDR3 is given with its conserved first and last residue. Fields, in order: V gene, D gene, J gene, clone size, CDR3 DNA, CDR3 protein. A D gene is named only where the DNA matches it firmly. Size tells how often a clone was seen (once, few, many) or the class of an expanded clone, and some rows leave it out.

v_call: TRBV30
d_call: .
j_call: TRBJ1-1
clone_size: .
cdr3_nt: TGTGCCTGGAGTGTTGCTCTAGGCACTGAAGCTTTCTTT
cdr3_aa: CAWSVALGTEAFF

v_call: TRBV6-5
d_call: .
j_call: TRBJ2-3
clone_size: .
cdr3_nt: TGTGCCACCAGTACGCAAGGGGCGAAGGCAGATACGCAGTATTTT
cdr3_aa: CATSTQGAKADTQYF

v_call: TRBV5-1
d_call: .
j_call: TRBJ1-1
clone_size: .
cdr3_nt: TGCGCCAGCAGCCCTTGGAACCCCATGAACACTGAAGCTTTCTTT
cdr3_aa: CASSPWNPMNTEAFF

v_call: TRBV6-6
d_call: .
j_call: TRBJ2-7
clone_size: .
cdr3_nt: TGTGCCAGCAGATCAGGGAAAGGTTACGAGCAGTACTTC
cdr3_aa: CASRSGKGYEQYF

v_call: TRBV29-1
d_call: .
j_call: TRBJ1-1
clone_size: .
cdr3_nt: TGCAGCGTTGGGACAACCGAATCGAACACTGAAGCTTTCTTT
cdr3_aa: CSVGTTESNTEAFF

v_call: TRBV2
d_call: TRBD1
j_call: TRBJ1-2
clone_size: .
cdr3_nt: TGTGCCAGCAGCCAGAACAGGGGGCGTGATGGCTATGGCTACACCTTC
cdr3_aa: CASSQNRGRDGYGYTF

v_call: TRBV30
d_call: .
j_call: TRBJ2-3
clone_size: .
cdr3_nt: TGTGCCTTAGGTCCGACGAGCACAGATACGCAGTATTTT
cdr3_aa: CALGPTSTDTQYF

v_call: TRBV29-1
d_call: TRBD2
j_call: TRBJ2-1
clone_size: once
cdr3_nt: TGCAGCGTTGAACCGGGACTAGCGGCCTACAATGAGCAGTTCTTC
cdr3_aa: CSVEPGLAAYNEQFF

v_call: TRBV7-2
d_call: .
j_call: TRBJ2-5
clone_size: .
cdr3_nt: TGTGCCAGCAGCTTCAGGAGGTACCAAGAGACCCAGTACTTC
cdr3_aa: CASSFRRYQETQYF

v_call: TRBV19
d_call: .
j_call: TRBJ1-4
clone_size: .
cdr3_nt: TGTGCCAGTAGCCTTGGGGGTGCAACTAATGAAAAACTGTTTTTT
cdr3_aa: CASSLGGATNEKLFF

v_call: TRBV2
d_call: TRBD1
j_call: TRBJ1-5
clone_size: few
cdr3_nt: TGTGCCAGCAGTTTAGACAGGGGTCATCAGCCCCAGCATTTT
cdr3_aa: CASSLDRGHQPQHF

v_call: TRBV4-1
d_call: TRBD1
j_call: TRBJ1-2
clone_size: .
cdr3_nt: TGCGCCAGCAGCCAAGAGACAGGGGGCTACACCTTC
cdr3_aa: CASSQETGGYTF

v_call: TRBV9
d_call: TRBD1
j_call: TRBJ2-3
clone_size: few
cdr3_nt: TGTGCCAGCAGCGTACGGACAGGGGGGACAGATACGCAGTATTTT
cdr3_aa: CASSVRTGGTDTQYF

v_call: TRBV19
d_call: .
j_call: TRBJ2-7
clone_size: few
cdr3_nt: TGTGCCAGTAGTAGAGGGACAAATTTACGGGAGCAGTACTTC
cdr3_aa: CASSRGTNLREQYF

v_call: TRBV7-2
d_call: .
j_call: TRBJ2-1
clone_size: .
cdr3_nt: TGTGCCAGCAGCTTTAAGGGGGGAGGCAATGAGCAGTTCTTC
cdr3_aa: CASSFKGGGNEQFF

v_call: TRBV6-1
d_call: .
j_call: TRBJ2-7
clone_size: .
cdr3_nt: TGTGCCAGCTCCCACGGGACGGTCTACGAGCAGTACTTC
cdr3_aa: CASSHGTVYEQYF

v_call: TRBV14
d_call: .
j_call: TRBJ2-7
clone_size: few
cdr3_nt: TGTGCCAGCAGCCAACAAATGGACTCCTACGAGCAGTACTTC
cdr3_aa: CASSQQMDSYEQYF

v_call: TRBV10-1
d_call: TRBD1
j_call: TRBJ1-2
clone_size: few
cdr3_nt: TGCGCCAGCAGCTTAGGACAGGGGAACCATGGCTACACCTTC
cdr3_aa: CASSLGQGNHGYTF

v_call: TRBV7-7
d_call: .
j_call: TRBJ2-3
clone_size: few
cdr3_nt: TGTGCCAGCAGCTCGATACAGGGTTACACAGATACGCAGTATTTT
cdr3_aa: CASSSIQGYTDTQYF

v_call: TRBV7-2
d_call: TRBD1
j_call: TRBJ2-7
clone_size: .
cdr3_nt: TGTGCCAGCAGCTTAGAAAGACAGGGGAAGTACTTC
cdr3_aa: CASSLERQGKYF

v_call: TRBV29-1
d_call: .
j_call: TRBJ1-1
clone_size: .
cdr3_nt: TGCAGCGTGCAATGGGGGAGTAACACTGAAGCTTTCTTT
cdr3_aa: CSVQWGSNTEAFF

v_call: TRBV30
d_call: .
j_call: TRBJ1-4
clone_size: .
cdr3_nt: TGTGCCTGGAGTCCCCAGGGGAATGAAAAACTGTTTTTT
cdr3_aa: CAWSPQGNEKLFF

v_call: TRBV25-1
d_call: .
j_call: TRBJ1-4
clone_size: .
cdr3_nt: TGTGCCAGCAGTCCAACGACAGGTTCTGATAGACGACTGTTTTTT
cdr3_aa: CASSPTTGSDRRLFF

v_call: TRBV5-1
d_call: .
j_call: TRBJ1-2
clone_size: .
cdr3_nt: TGCGCCAGCAGCACGCCTGTGGGTGTCTATGGCTACACCTTC
cdr3_aa: CASSTPVGVYGYTF

v_call: TRBV27
d_call: TRBD2
j_call: TRBJ2-7
clone_size: .
cdr3_nt: TGTGCCAGCAGTTGGAATGGGGCGGGAGTATACTCCTACGAGCAGTACTTC
cdr3_aa: CASSWNGAGVYSYEQYF

v_call: TRBV6-5
d_call: TRBD1
j_call: TRBJ2-7
clone_size: .
cdr3_nt: TGTGCCAGCAGCCCCGGGACAGGGGGGCACGAGCAGTACTTC
cdr3_aa: CASSPGTGGHEQYF

v_call: TRBV2
d_call: .
j_call: TRBJ2-7
clone_size: .
cdr3_nt: TGTGCCAGCGGGGAGGAAAGCTCCTACGAGCAGTACTTC
cdr3_aa: CASGEESSYEQYF

v_call: TRBV19
d_call: .
j_call: TRBJ1-3
clone_size: .
cdr3_nt: TGTGCCAGTAGTATAGCCCGACAGGTCTCTGGAAACACCATATATTTT
cdr3_aa: CASSIARQVSGNTIYF

v_call: TRBV6-5
d_call: .
j_call: TRBJ1-2
clone_size: few
cdr3_nt: TGTGCCAGCAGTCCCCCGGGCCATCCAAGTGGCTACACCTTC
cdr3_aa: CASSPPGHPSGYTF

v_call: TRBV19
d_call: TRBD2
j_call: TRBJ2-7
clone_size: .
cdr3_nt: TGTGCCAGTGCCAGCCAGCGGGGATACGAGCAGTACTTC
cdr3_aa: CASASQRGYEQYF

v_call: TRBV28
d_call: TRBD1
j_call: TRBJ1-5
clone_size: .
cdr3_nt: TGTGCCAGCAGTTTTCAGTCAGGGGGCGTTCAGCCCCAGCATTTT
cdr3_aa: CASSFQSGGVQPQHF

v_call: TRBV9
d_call: TRBD1
j_call: TRBJ2-3
clone_size: .
cdr3_nt: TGTGCCAGCAGCGCCTCGACAGGGCGGGTAGATACGCAGTATTTT
cdr3_aa: CASSASTGRVDTQYF

v_call: TRBV28
d_call: TRBD1
j_call: TRBJ1-5
clone_size: few
cdr3_nt: TGTGCCAGCAGTTTTCGGGACAGGGGTCATCAGCCCCAGCATTTT
cdr3_aa: CASSFRDRGHQPQHF

v_call: TRBV29-1
d_call: TRBD1
j_call: TRBJ1-2
clone_size: .
cdr3_nt: TGCAGCGGGGGTGACAGGGGGTCTAACTATGGCTACACCTTC
cdr3_aa: CSGGDRGSNYGYTF

v_call: TRBV5-4
d_call: TRBD1
j_call: TRBJ2-1
clone_size: .
cdr3_nt: TGTGCCAGCAGCTGGGACAGGGGGGTCAATGAGCAGTTCTTC
cdr3_aa: CASSWDRGVNEQFF

v_call: TRBV6-5
d_call: .
j_call: TRBJ1-6
clone_size: .
cdr3_nt: TGTGCCAGCAGTTACTCGAGGGGACGCGGTTCACCCCTCCACTTT
cdr3_aa: CASSYSRGRGSPLHF

v_call: TRBV4-2
d_call: TRBD2
j_call: TRBJ2-2
clone_size: .
cdr3_nt: TGTGCCAGCAGCCAGTCTGTCGGGGGGTCAACCGGGGAGCTGTTTTTT
cdr3_aa: CASSQSVGGSTGELFF

v_call: TRBV5-4
d_call: .
j_call: TRBJ2-2
clone_size: .
cdr3_nt: TGTGCCAGCAGCCCGGACAGTAAGAGGGACATCGGGGAGCTGTTTTTT
cdr3_aa: CASSPDSKRDIGELFF

v_call: TRBV7-2
d_call: .
j_call: TRBJ2-3
clone_size: few
cdr3_nt: TGTGCCAGCAGCTCAAGAGATACGCAGTATTTT
cdr3_aa: CASSSRDTQYF

v_call: TRBV27
d_call: .
j_call: TRBJ2-1
clone_size: .
cdr3_nt: TGTGCCAGCAGTGAATGGGGGACCTCCTACAATGAGCAGTTCTTC
cdr3_aa: CASSEWGTSYNEQFF

v_call: TRBV5-1
d_call: TRBD1
j_call: TRBJ1-2
clone_size: .
cdr3_nt: TGCGCCAGCAGCGGAGGGACAGGGGCCCGAGGCTACACCTTC
cdr3_aa: CASSGGTGARGYTF

v_call: TRBV6-5
d_call: .
j_call: TRBJ2-7
clone_size: .
cdr3_nt: TGTGCCAGCAAGGGTGCGACCTCCTACGAGCAGTACTTC
cdr3_aa: CASKGATSYEQYF

v_call: TRBV5-4
d_call: TRBD1
j_call: TRBJ1-5
clone_size: few
cdr3_nt: TGTGCCAGCAGTCCCGACAGGGGCAATCAGCCCCAGCATTTT
cdr3_aa: CASSPDRGNQPQHF

v_call: TRBV30
d_call: TRBD1
j_call: TRBJ1-5
clone_size: .
cdr3_nt: TGTGCCTGGACCTCCGGGACAGACAATCAGCCCCAGCATTTT
cdr3_aa: CAWTSGTDNQPQHF

v_call: TRBV11-1
d_call: TRBD1
j_call: TRBJ1-1
clone_size: .
cdr3_nt: TGTGCCAGCAGAGCCAGTGAATTCCAGGGGGTGAACACTGAAGCTTTCTTT
cdr3_aa: CASRASEFQGVNTEAFF

v_call: TRBV29-1
d_call: .
j_call: TRBJ2-5
clone_size: .
cdr3_nt: TGCAGCGTCGGTGGGACTTCTACTCAAGAGACCCAGTACTTC
cdr3_aa: CSVGGTSTQETQYF

v_call: TRBV6-1
d_call: TRBD1
j_call: TRBJ2-1
clone_size: .
cdr3_nt: TGTGCCAGCAGCGAACGGGGGGACAGGGCTAGGGATGAGCAGTTCTTC
cdr3_aa: CASSERGDRARDEQFF

v_call: TRBV30
d_call: .
j_call: TRBJ2-2
clone_size: few
cdr3_nt: TGTGCCTGGAGTGTCCAGGGGGGCACCGGGGAGCTGTTTTTT
cdr3_aa: CAWSVQGGTGELFF

v_call: TRBV6-1
d_call: .
j_call: TRBJ2-7
clone_size: .
cdr3_nt: TGTGCCAGCAGTGGAGCCCCCGAGCAGTACTTC
cdr3_aa: CASSGAPEQYF

v_call: TRBV9
d_call: TRBD1
j_call: TRBJ2-7
clone_size: few
cdr3_nt: TGTGCCAGCAGCGTGTCGGGACAGGGAAGCTCCTACGAGCAGTACTTC
cdr3_aa: CASSVSGQGSSYEQYF

v_call: TRBV5-6
d_call: .
j_call: TRBJ2-7
clone_size: .
cdr3_nt: TGTGCCAGCAGCGGAATAGAGGACACGGTGTACGAGCAGTACTTC
cdr3_aa: CASSGIEDTVYEQYF

v_call: TRBV7-6
d_call: .
j_call: TRBJ1-6
clone_size: .
cdr3_nt: TGTGCCAGCAGCCATTCGGGGCGGAATTCACCCCTCCACTTT
cdr3_aa: CASSHSGRNSPLHF

v_call: TRBV7-3
d_call: TRBD2
j_call: TRBJ2-2
clone_size: .
cdr3_nt: TGTGCCAGCAGCCCGAAAGGACTAGCGGGGACGAACACCGGGGAGCTGTTTTTT
cdr3_aa: CASSPKGLAGTNTGELFF

v_call: TRBV5-6
d_call: .
j_call: TRBJ1-6
clone_size: .
cdr3_nt: TGTGCCAGCAGCTTTCGGGTACAGAATTCACCCCTCCACTTT
cdr3_aa: CASSFRVQNSPLHF

v_call: TRBV18
d_call: TRBD1
j_call: TRBJ1-2
clone_size: .
cdr3_nt: TGTGCCAGCTCATCGGCTGACAGGGTGGGCGGCTACACCTTC
cdr3_aa: CASSSADRVGGYTF